This entry describes one TCR beta chain. In germline, CDR1 is SGHDT, CDR2 YYEEEE. This CDR3 has 13 amino acids. The germline V and J ends were trimmed by 0 bases and 6 bases, with 8 bases remaining between them. The data belong to a study of patients and donors after allogeneic stem cell transplantation. One entry per CDR3 protein results from TCRdb running MiXCR on the RT-PCR reads. The sample lists 800,000 to 1,000,000 distinct CDR3 sequences; about 20% were seen once. The rearrangement uses TRBV5-6 and TRBJ2-3; D unclear. The sequence came from a human donor who was either an allogeneic HSCT recipient or a stem cell or donor lymphocyte infusion donor (not recorded which). It is not recorded whose cells these are; they may come from a transplant donor. The sample taken for sequencing was blood, either unsorted or a sorted T cell fraction (not recorded which). CDR3 sequence: CASSLVAEDTQYF. The CDR3 nucleotides are TGTGCCAGCAGCTTGGTTGCAGAGGATACGCAGTATTTT.